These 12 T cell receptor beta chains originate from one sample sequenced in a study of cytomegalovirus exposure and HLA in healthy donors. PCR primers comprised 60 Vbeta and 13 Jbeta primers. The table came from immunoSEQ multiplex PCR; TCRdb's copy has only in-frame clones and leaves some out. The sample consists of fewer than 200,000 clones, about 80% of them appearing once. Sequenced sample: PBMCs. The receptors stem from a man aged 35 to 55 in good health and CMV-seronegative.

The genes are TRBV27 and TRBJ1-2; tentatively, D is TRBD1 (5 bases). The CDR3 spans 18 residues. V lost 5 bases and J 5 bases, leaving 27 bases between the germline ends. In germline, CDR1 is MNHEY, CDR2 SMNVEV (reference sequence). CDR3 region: CASSPFYNRGTEPYGYTF. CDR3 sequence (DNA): TGTGCCAGCAGTCCGTTTTATAATCGGGGGACGGAGCCGTATGGCTACACCTTC.

The CDR3 sequence: CASSWTGAFQNSNQPQHF. The CDR3 DNA reads as TGTGCCAGCAGCTGGACAGGGGCATTCCAAAATAGCAATCAGCCCCAGCATTTT. The chain recombines TRBV28 with TRBJ1-5; 9 bases are shared with TRBD1. Germline-derived CDR1 and CDR2 are MDHEN and SYDVKM. Trimming took 6 bases from V and 0 from J; bases not matched to a gene: 12. There are 18 residues in the CDR3.

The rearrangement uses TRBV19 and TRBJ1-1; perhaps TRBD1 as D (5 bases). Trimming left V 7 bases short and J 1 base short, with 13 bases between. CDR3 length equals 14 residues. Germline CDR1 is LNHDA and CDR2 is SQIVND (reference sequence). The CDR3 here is CASTTRGRNTEAFF. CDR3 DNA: TGTGCCAGTACGACCCGGGGGAGGAACACTGAAGCTTTCTTT.

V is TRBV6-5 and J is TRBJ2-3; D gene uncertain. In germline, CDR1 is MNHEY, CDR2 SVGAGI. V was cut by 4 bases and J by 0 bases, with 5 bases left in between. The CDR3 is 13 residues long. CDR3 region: CASSSHSTDTQYF. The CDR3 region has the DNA TGTGCCAGCAGTTCACACAGCACAGATACGCAGTATTTT.

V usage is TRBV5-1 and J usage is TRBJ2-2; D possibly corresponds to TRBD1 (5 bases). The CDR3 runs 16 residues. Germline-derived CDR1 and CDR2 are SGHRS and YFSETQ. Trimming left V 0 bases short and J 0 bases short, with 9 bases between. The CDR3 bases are TGCGCCAGCAGCTTGGCTCTAGGGGCGAACACCGGGGAGCTGTTTTTT. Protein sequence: CASSLALGANTGELFF.

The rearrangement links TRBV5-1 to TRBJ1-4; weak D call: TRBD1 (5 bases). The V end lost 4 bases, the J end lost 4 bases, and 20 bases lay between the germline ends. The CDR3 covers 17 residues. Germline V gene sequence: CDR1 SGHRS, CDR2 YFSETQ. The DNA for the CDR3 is TGCGCCAGCAGCCGACCCGCGGGGACGATAAATAATGAAAAACTGTTTTTT. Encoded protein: CASSRPAGTINNEKLFF.

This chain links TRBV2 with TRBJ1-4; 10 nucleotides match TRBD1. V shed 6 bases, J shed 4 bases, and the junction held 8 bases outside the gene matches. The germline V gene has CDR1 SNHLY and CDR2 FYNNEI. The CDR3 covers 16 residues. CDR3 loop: CASSDLDRGYNEKLFF. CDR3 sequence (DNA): TGTGCCAGCAGCGACCTGGACAGGGGGTATAATGAAAAACTGTTTTTT.

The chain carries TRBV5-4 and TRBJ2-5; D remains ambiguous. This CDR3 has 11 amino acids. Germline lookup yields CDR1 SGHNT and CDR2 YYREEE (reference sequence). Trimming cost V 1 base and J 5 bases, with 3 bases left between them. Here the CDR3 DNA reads TGTGCCAGCAGCTTGTCGGAGACCCAGTACTTC. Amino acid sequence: CASSLSETQYF.

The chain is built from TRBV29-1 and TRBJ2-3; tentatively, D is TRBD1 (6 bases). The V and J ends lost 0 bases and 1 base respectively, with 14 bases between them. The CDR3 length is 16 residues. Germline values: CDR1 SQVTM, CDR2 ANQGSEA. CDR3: CSVEDLTAGGTDTQYF. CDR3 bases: TGCAGCGTTGAAGATCTTACGGCAGGGGGCACAGATACGCAGTATTTT.

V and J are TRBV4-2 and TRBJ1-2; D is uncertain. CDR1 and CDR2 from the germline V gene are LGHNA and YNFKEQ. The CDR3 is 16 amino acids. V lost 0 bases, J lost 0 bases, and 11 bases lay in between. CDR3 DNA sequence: TGTGCCAGCAGCCAAGATGACTCCTTGGCTAACTATGGCTACACCTTC. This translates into CASSQDDSLANYGYTF.

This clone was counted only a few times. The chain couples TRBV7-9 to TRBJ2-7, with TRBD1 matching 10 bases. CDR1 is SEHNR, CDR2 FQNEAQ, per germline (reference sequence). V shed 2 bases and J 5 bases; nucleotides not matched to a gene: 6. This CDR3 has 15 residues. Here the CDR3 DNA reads TGTGCCAGCAGCTTAATTCGACAGGGGGCCGACGAGCAGTACTTC. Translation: CASSLIRQGADEQYF.

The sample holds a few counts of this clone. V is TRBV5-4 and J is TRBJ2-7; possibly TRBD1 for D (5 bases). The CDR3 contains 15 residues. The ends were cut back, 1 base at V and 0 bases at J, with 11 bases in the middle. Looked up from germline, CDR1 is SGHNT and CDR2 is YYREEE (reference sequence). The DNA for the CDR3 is TGTGCCAGCAGCTTGAAGGTGGGGCGCTCCTACGAGCAGTACTTC. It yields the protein CASSLKVGRSYEQYF.